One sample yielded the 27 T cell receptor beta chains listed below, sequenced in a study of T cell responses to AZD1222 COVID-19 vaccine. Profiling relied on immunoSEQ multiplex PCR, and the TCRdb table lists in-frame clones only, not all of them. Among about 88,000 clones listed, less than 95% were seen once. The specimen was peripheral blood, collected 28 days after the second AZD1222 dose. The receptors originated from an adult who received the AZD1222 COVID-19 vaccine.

The CDR3 DNA reads as TGCAGCGTTGAAGCTAAAGGGAACGGCTACACCTTC. It translates to CSVEAKGNGYTF. The V gene is TRBV29-1, the J gene TRBJ1-2, with unresolved D. Germline values: CDR1 SQVTM, CDR2 ANQGSEA. The CDR3 is made up of 12 amino acids. V was pared by 1 base and J by 8 bases, with 11 bases between.

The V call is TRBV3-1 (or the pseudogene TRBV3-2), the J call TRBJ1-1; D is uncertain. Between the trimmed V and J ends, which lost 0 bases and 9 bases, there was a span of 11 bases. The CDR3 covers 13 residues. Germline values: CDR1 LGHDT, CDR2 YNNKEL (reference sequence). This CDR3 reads CASSQDIRIKAFF. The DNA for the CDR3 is TGTGCCAGCAGCCAAGATATTAGAATTAAAGCTTTCTTT.

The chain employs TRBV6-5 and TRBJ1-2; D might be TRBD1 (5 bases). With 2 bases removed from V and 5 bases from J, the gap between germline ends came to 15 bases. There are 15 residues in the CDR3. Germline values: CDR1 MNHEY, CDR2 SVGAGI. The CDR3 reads CASSYPGPLPYGYTF. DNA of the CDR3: TGTGCCAGCAGTTACCCGGGACCGCTGCCTTATGGCTACACCTTC.

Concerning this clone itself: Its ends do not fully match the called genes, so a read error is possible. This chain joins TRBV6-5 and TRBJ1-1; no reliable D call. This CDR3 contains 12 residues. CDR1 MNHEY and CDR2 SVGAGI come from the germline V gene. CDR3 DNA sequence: TGTGCCAGCAGTTACGAAGGAGCAAAACACCACTTT. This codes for CASSYEGAKHHF.

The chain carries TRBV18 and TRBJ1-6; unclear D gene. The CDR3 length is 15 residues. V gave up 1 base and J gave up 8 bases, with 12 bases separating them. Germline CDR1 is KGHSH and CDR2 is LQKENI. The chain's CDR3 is CASSPQNKYDSPLHF. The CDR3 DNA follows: TGTGCCAGCTCACCACAGAACAAGTACGATTCACCCCTCCACTTT.

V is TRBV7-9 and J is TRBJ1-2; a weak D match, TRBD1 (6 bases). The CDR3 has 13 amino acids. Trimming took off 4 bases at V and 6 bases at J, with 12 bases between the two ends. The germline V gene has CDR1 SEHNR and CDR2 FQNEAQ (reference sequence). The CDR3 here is CASSSFTGNGYTF. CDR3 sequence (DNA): TGTGCCAGCAGCTCGTTTACAGGGAATGGCTACACCTTC.

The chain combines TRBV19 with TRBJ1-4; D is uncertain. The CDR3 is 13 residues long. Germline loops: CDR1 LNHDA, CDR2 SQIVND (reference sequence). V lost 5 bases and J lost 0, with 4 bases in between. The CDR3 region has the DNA TGTGCCAGTAGTCTTGCAACTAATGAAAAACTGTTTTTT. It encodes CASSLATNEKLFF.

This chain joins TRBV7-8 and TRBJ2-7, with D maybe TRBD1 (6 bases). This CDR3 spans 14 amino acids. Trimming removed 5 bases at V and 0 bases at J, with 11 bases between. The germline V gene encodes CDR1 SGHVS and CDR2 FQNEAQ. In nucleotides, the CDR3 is TGTGCCAGCAGCCCTAGGACAGTCTCCTACGAGCAGTACTTC. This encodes CASSPRTVSYEQYF.

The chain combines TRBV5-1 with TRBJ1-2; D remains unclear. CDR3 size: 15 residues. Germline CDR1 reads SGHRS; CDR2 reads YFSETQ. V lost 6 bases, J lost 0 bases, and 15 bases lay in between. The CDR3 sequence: CASTTSGSSNYGYTF. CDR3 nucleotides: TGCGCCAGCACCACCTCCGGGTCTTCTAACTATGGCTACACCTTC. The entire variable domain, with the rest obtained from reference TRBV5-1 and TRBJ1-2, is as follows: KAGVTQTPRYLIKTRGQQVTLSCSPISGHRSVSWYQQTPGQGLQFLFEYFSETQRNKGNFPGRFSGRQFSNSRSEMNVSTLELGDSALYLCASTTSGSSNYGYTFGSGTRLTVV.

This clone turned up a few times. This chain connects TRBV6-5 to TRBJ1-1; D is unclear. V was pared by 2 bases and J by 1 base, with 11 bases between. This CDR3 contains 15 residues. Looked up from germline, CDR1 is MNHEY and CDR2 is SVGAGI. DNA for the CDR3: TGTGCCAGCAGTTACCAACCGGCGGGGAACACTGAAGCTTTCTTT. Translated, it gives CASSYQPAGNTEAFF.

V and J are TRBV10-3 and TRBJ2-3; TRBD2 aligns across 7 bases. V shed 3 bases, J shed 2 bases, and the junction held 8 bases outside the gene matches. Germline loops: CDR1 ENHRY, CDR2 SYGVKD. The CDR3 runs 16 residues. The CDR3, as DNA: TGTGCCATCAGTGATGGGCTAGCGGAAGCCACAGATACGCAGTATTTT. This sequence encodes CAISDGLAEATDTQYF.

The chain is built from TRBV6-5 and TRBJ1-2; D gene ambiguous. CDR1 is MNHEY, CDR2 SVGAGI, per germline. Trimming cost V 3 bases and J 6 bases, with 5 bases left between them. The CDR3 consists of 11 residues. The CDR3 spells CASSYRDGYTF. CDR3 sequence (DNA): TGTGCCAGCAGTTATCGGGATGGCTACACCTTC.

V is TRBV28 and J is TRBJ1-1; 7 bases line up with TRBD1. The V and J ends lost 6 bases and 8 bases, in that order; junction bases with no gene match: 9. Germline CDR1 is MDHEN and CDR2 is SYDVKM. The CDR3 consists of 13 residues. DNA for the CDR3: TGTGCCAGCAGACCATTATTGACAGGGGAAGCTTTCTTT. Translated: CASRPLLTGEAFF.

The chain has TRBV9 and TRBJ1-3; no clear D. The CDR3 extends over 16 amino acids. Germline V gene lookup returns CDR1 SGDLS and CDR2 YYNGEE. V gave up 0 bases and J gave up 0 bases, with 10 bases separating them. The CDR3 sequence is CASSVAYTGSGNTIYF. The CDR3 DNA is TGTGCCAGCAGCGTAGCTTACACCGGCTCTGGAAACACCATATATTTT.

The CDR3 is CASSLDRDTEAFF. The CDR3 DNA reads as TGTGCCAGCAGCCTGGACAGGGACACTGAAGCTTTCTTT. The gene calls are TRBV6-2 or TRBV6-3 and TRBJ1-1; 8 bases map to TRBD1. This CDR3 is built from 13 residues. Germline V CDR1 and CDR2: MNHEY, SVGEGT. V shed 6 bases, J shed 3 bases, and the junction held 3 bases outside the gene matches.

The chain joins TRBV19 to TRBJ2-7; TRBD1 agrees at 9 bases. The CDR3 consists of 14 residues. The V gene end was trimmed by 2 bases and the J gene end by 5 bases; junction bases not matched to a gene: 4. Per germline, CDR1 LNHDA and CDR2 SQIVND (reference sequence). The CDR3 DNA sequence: TGTGCCAGTAGTATATTCGGACAGGGGAACGAGCAGTACTTC. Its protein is CASSIFGQGNEQYF.

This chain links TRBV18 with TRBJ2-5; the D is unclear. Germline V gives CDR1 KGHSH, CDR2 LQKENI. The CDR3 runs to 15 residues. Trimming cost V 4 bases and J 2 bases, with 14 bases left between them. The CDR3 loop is CASSLAGRIQETQYF. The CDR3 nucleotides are TGTGCCAGCTCACTAGCAGGACGGATTCAAGAGACCCAGTACTTC.

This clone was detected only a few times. The CDR3 sequence: CASSMLRQETQYF. DNA of the CDR3: TGTGCCAGTAGTATGTTGCGGCAAGAGACCCAGTACTTC. This chain links TRBV19 with TRBJ2-5, with unresolved D. Germline CDR1 and CDR2: LNHDA and SQIVND (reference sequence). The CDR3 covers 13 residues. The ends were cut back, 3 bases at V and 2 bases at J, with 7 bases in the middle.

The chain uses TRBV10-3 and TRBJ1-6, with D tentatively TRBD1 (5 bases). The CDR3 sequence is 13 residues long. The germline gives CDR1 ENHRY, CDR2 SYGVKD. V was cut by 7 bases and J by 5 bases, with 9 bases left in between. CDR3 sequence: CAITGRDNSPLHF. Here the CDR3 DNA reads TGTGCCATCACAGGGAGGGATAATTCACCCCTCCACTTT.

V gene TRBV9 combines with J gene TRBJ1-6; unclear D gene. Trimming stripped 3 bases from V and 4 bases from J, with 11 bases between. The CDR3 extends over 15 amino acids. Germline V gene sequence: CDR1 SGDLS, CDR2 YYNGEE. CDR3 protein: CASSDITDYNSPLHF. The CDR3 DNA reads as TGTGCCAGCAGCGATATAACAGATTATAATTCACCCCTCCACTTT.

The CDR3 DNA reads TGCGCCAGCAGCCCCGGACAGGGGGGCATTCAGTACTTC. This encodes CASSPGQGGIQYF. The chain recombines TRBV5-1 with TRBJ2-4; 10 bases agree with TRBD1. The V gene end was trimmed by 4 bases and the J gene end by 9 bases; junction bases not matched to a gene: 4. The CDR3 runs to 13 residues. Germline CDR1 SGHRS, CDR2 YFSETQ.

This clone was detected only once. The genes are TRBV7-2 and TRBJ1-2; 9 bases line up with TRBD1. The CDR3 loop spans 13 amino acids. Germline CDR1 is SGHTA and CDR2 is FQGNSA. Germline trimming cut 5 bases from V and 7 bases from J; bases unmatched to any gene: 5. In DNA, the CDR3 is TGTGCCAGCAGCCGGGACAGGGTTGGTGGCTACACCTTC. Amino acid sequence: CASSRDRVGGYTF.

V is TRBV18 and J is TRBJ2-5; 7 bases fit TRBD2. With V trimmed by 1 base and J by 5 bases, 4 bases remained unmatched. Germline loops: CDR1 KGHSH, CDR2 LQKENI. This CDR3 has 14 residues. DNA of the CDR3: TGTGCCAGCTCACCACGACTCGGGGGGGAGACCCAGTACTTC. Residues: CASSPRLGGETQYF.

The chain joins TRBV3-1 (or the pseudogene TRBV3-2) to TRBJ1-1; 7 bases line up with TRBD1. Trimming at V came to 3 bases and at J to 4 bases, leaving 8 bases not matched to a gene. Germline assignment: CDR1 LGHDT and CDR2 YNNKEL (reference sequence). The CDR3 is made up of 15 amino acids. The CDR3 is CASSQRRGLGTEAFF. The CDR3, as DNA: TGTGCCAGCAGCCAGCGTAGGGGGCTTGGCACTGAAGCTTTCTTT.

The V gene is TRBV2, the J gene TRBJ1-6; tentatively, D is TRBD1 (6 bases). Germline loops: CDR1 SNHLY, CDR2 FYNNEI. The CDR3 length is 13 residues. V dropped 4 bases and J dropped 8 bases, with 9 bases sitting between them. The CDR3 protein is CASSADSYSPLHF. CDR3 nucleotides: TGTGCCAGCAGTGCGGACAGTTATTCACCCCTCCACTTT.

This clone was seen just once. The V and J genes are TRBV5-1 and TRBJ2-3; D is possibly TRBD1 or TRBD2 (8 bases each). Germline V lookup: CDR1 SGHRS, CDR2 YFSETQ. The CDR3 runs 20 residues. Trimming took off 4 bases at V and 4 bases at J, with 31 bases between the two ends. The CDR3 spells CASSADRGIGLAGGADTQYF. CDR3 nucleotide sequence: TGCGCCAGCAGCGCCGACAGGGGAATAGGGCTAGCGGGCGGAGCAGATACGCAGTATTTT.

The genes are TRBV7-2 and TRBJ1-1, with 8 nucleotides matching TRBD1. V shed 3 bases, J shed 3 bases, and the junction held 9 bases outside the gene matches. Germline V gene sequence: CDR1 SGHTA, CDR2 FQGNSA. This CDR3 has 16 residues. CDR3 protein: CASSFTQGEGDTEAFF. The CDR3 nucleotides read TGTGCCAGCAGCTTCACACAGGGGGAGGGAGACACTGAAGCTTTCTTT.